These 27 T cell receptor beta chains were all obtained from the same sample, sequenced in a study of CD8+ T cells in alopecia areata. Extracted RNA was reverse transcribed into cDNA, the sequencing template. Assay used: immunoSEQ multiplex PCR; TCRdb lists only in-frame clones, some missing. The sample shows a few thousand clones, around two thirds of them seen only once. Source material: skin. These receptors were obtained from a human donor in good health.

The chain links TRBV28 to TRBJ2-2; the D is unclear. The length of the CDR3 is 12 residues. Trimming removed 7 bases at V and 7 bases at J, with 10 bases between. Germline CDR1 reads MDHEN; CDR2 reads SYDVKM. The CDR3 DNA reads as TGTGCCAGCAATGGAGTTGGCGGGGAGCTGTTTTTT. This codes for CASNGVGGELFF.

This chain uses TRBV5-4 with TRBJ2-2; no definite D call. CDR1 and CDR2 from the germline V gene are SGHNT and YYREEE (reference sequence). The V gene lost 2 bases and the J gene lost 5 bases, with 10 bases spanning the gap. The length of the CDR3 is 14 residues. CDR3 coding DNA: TGTGCCAGCAGCTTCTCCGCAGCTACCGGGGAGCTGTTTTTT. Its translation: CASSFSAATGELFF.

On this clone itself: Other DNA sequences in this specimen translate into the identical CDR3. The rearrangement links TRBV28 to TRBJ2-7; D gene uncertain. The germline V gene has CDR1 MDHEN and CDR2 SYDVKM. The CDR3 extends over 11 amino acids. Between the trimmed V and J ends, which lost 5 bases and 2 bases, there was a span of 4 bases. CDR3 nucleotide sequence: TGTGCCAGCAGTCGGGCCTACGAGCAGTACTTC. Its protein product is CASSRAYEQYF.

V usage is TRBV5-1 and J usage is TRBJ2-7; 7 bases match TRBD2. The CDR3 totals 14 residues. The ends lost 2 bases at V and 3 bases at J; junction bases unmatched: 5. Looked up from germline, CDR1 is SGHRS and CDR2 is YFSETQ. The CDR3 DNA reads TGCGCCAGCAGCTTTCTAGCGGCAAGCTACGAGCAGTACTTC. This translates into CASSFLAASYEQYF.

This clone occurred a few times. The rearrangement joins TRBV19 to TRBJ2-1; 12 nucleotides line up with TRBD2. This CDR3 is 15 amino acids long. Germline V gene lookup returns CDR1 LNHDA and CDR2 SQIVND (reference sequence). The trim removed 5 bases at V and 9 bases at J, leaving 8 bases unmatched. For the CDR3, the DNA is TGTGCCAGTAGTCGGGAGGCTAGCGGGAGGGGTGAGCAGTTCTTC. This gives the protein CASSREASGRGEQFF.

The CDR3 DNA reads TGCGCCAGCAGCTTGGGACTAGCGGGAGAGACCCAGTACTTC. It codes for CASSLGLAGETQYF. This chain joins TRBV5-1 and TRBJ2-5, with 10 bases aligning to TRBD2. V lost 0 bases to trimming and J lost 4 bases; unmatched junction nucleotides: 0. The germline V gene encodes CDR1 SGHRS and CDR2 YFSETQ. This CDR3 comprises 14 residues.

This chain uses TRBV6-4 with TRBJ2-3; D remains ambiguous. Germline V gene sequence: CDR1 MRHNA, CDR2 SNTAGT. V lost 2 bases and J lost 2, with 5 bases in between. This CDR3 contains 13 residues. Written as DNA, the CDR3 is TGTGCCAGCAGTGACAGTGACACAGATACGCAGTATTTT. Its protein product is CASSDSDTDTQYF.

The gene calls are TRBV6-4 and TRBJ2-1; D not resolved. CDR1 is MRHNA and CDR2 is SNTAGT in the germline V gene. The germline V and J ends were trimmed by 0 bases and 3 bases, with 6 bases remaining between them. CDR3 length equals 14 residues. CDR3 DNA sequence: TGTGCCAGCAGTGACTCTCATGACTACAATGAGCAGTTCTTC. Protein sequence: CASSDSHDYNEQFF.

The sample holds a few counts of this clone. The V and J genes are TRBV7-3 and TRBJ2-5; 8 bases line up with TRBD1. The CDR3 is 14 residues long. The junction had 2 bases not matched to a gene; V was cut back by 4 bases and J by 1 base. Germline V CDR1 and CDR2: SGHTA, FQGTGA. In nucleotides, the CDR3 is TGTGCCAGCAGCTATGGGACAGGCCAAGAGACCCAGTACTTC. Its protein is CASSYGTGQETQYF.

The CDR3 sequence is CASRWGGRRDPGELFF. For the CDR3, the DNA is TGTGCCAGCCGCTGGGGCGGGAGGAGAGATCCCGGGGAGCTGTTTTTT. The chain uses TRBV11-2 and TRBJ2-2, with 8 nucleotides matching TRBD2. This CDR3 spans 16 amino acids. CDR1 and CDR2 from the germline V gene are SGHAT and FQNNGV. Trimming removed 8 bases from V and 6 bases from J; junction bases left unmatched: 14.

On this clone: The junction does not match germline at one end; this may be a read error. The chain combines TRBV20-1 with TRBJ1-2; a weak D match, TRBD1 (6 bases). This CDR3 spans 11 amino acids. Germline values: CDR1 DFQATT, CDR2 SNEGSKA (reference sequence). CDR3 in amino acids: CSASPGTTGHF. CDR3 nucleotide sequence: TGCAGTGCTAGCCCCGGAACGACAGGACATTTC.

This chain uses TRBV13 with TRBJ2-7; TRBD2 matches 13 bases. The CDR3 sequence is 15 residues long. The germline V gene encodes CDR1 PRHDT and CDR2 FYEKMQ (reference sequence). V gave up 5 bases and J gave up 5 bases; unmatched junction bases: 6. CDR3 sequence: CASSRRTSGSHEQYF. The CDR3 DNA sequence: TGTGCCAGCAGCCGGAGGACTAGCGGGAGCCACGAGCAGTACTTC.

The V gene is TRBV19, the J gene TRBJ2-2; 9 nucleotides align to TRBD1. J gave up 1 base and V 4 bases, and 7 bases lay outside the gene matches. This CDR3 spans 17 amino acids. From germline, CDR1 is LNHDA and CDR2 SQIVND (reference sequence). CDR3 amino acids: CASSSKPGQGNTGELFF. For the CDR3, the DNA is TGTGCCAGTAGTAGCAAACCGGGACAGGGGAACACCGGGGAGCTGTTTTTT.

CDR3 bases: TGCGCCAGCAGTGATCCTGGGTTAGAGCAGTACTTC. Protein sequence: CASSDPGLEQYF. This chain uses TRBV10-2 with TRBJ2-5; D gene ambiguous. The germline CDR1 and CDR2 sequences are WSHSY and SAAADI. The CDR3 is 12 residues long. V was pared by 3 bases and J by 11 bases, with 13 bases between.

The chain links TRBV5-1 to TRBJ1-1, with TRBD1 matching over 8 bases. Per the germline V gene, CDR1 is SGHRS and CDR2 is YFSETQ. With 4 bases clipped from V and 7 bases from J, the junction kept 6 bases outside the gene matches. This CDR3 has 13 amino acids. Here the CDR3 reads CASSIGTGLEAFF. The CDR3 DNA follows: TGCGCCAGCAGCATCGGGACAGGCCTTGAAGCTTTCTTT.

This clone came up a few times. The chain uses TRBV11-1 and TRBJ2-5; D is unresolved. Germline V gene data show CDR1 as SGHAT and CDR2 as FQDESV (reference sequence). The V end lost 5 bases, the J end lost 5 bases, and 9 bases lay between the germline ends. The CDR3 runs to 12 residues. CDR3 sequence (DNA): TGTGCCAGCAGCCCCACCTCGGAGACCCAGTACTTC. Its translation is CASSPTSETQYF.

The chain is built from TRBV5-6 and TRBJ2-1; D gene unclear. Germline V CDR1 and CDR2: SGHDT, YYEEEE. This CDR3 contains 14 residues. V dropped 1 base and J dropped 7 bases, with 12 bases sitting between them. CDR3: CASSLISGVNEQFF. CDR3 nucleotides: TGTGCCAGCAGCTTGATCTCGGGCGTAAATGAGCAGTTCTTC.

The chain recombines TRBV7-2 with TRBJ2-3; D is perhaps TRBD2 (5 bases). Germline lookup yields CDR1 SGHTA and CDR2 FQGNSA. Trimming pared 5 bases from V and 2 bases from J, leaving 8 bases between. The CDR3 is 13 amino acids. DNA of the CDR3: TGTGCCAGCAGCCCGGGGTCCACAGATACGCAGTATTTT. It is translated as CASSPGSTDTQYF.

The chain recombines TRBV11-2 with TRBJ2-1; possibly TRBD1 or TRBD2 for D (6 bases each). Germline CDR1 reads SGHAT; CDR2 reads FQNNGV. V lost 5 bases and J 8 bases, leaving 22 bases between the germline ends. CDR3 length: 16 amino acids. Here the CDR3 DNA reads TGTGCCAGCAGCCAGGGGACGGAGGGCCTCATCCATGAGCAGTTCTTC. It is translated as CASSQGTEGLIHEQFF.

The chain carries TRBV5-1 and TRBJ2-1; 9 bases map to TRBD1. The J segment lost 3 bases and the V segment lost 3 bases, leaving 4 bases of the junction unmatched. Per germline, CDR1 SGHRS and CDR2 YFSETQ. The CDR3 sequence is 15 residues long. In nucleotides, the CDR3 is TGCGCCAGCAGCTCCGGGACAGGGAACTACAATGAGCAGTTCTTC. Translating it yields CASSSGTGNYNEQFF.

The V and J genes are TRBV7-9 and TRBJ2-1, with TRBD2 matching over 9 bases. Looked up from germline, CDR1 is SEHNR and CDR2 is FQNEAQ (reference sequence). V lost 2 bases and J lost 4; bases outside the gene matches: 9. The length of the CDR3 is 17 residues. The CDR3 coding sequence is TGTGCCAGCAGCTTAACATTTGGGACTAGCCTATACAATGAGCAGTTCTTC. Its translation: CASSLTFGTSLYNEQFF.

There are a few counts of this clone. CDR3 residues: CASSWMGNQPQHF. For the CDR3, the DNA is TGCGCCAGCAGTTGGATGGGCAATCAGCCCCAGCATTTT. The chain is built from TRBV5-1 and TRBJ1-5; D is ambiguous. V shed 5 bases and J shed 2 bases, with 8 bases lying between them. CDR3 size: 13 residues. CDR1 is SGHRS and CDR2 is YFSETQ in the germline V gene.

The chain couples TRBV11-2 to TRBJ2-7, with TRBD2 matching 10 bases. The V segment lost 4 bases and the J segment 8 bases; nucleotides outside the gene matches: 14. CDR1 and CDR2 (germline): SGHAT, FQNNGV. CDR3 length: 16 residues. The CDR3 DNA follows: TGTGCCAGCAGCTCCCAACCGGGACTAGCGCGCAACAAGCAGTACTTC. This encodes CASSSQPGLARNKQYF.

The V call is TRBV5-1, the J call TRBJ2-2, with 8 bases identical to TRBD2. V lost 5 bases and J lost 0; bases outside the gene matches: 6. This CDR3 has 16 amino acids. In germline, CDR1 is SGHRS, CDR2 YFSETQ. The CDR3 nucleotides read TGCGCCAGCAGGGTTAGCGGGGCCTCGAACACCGGGGAGCTGTTTTTT. Translated: CASRVSGASNTGELFF. Full variable domain (rest looked up from reference TRBV5-1 and TRBJ2-2): KAGVTQTPRYLIKTRGQQVTLSCSPISGHRSVSWYQQTPGQGLQFLFEYFSETQRNKGNFPGRFSGRQFSNSRSEMNVSTLELGDSALYLCASRVSGASNTGELFFGEGSRLTVL.

The V gene is TRBV5-1, the J gene TRBJ2-7; D not resolved. CDR1 and CDR2 from the germline V gene are SGHRS and YFSETQ. The CDR3 is 13 residues long. V was shortened by 3 bases and J by 6 bases, with 13 bases between the two germline ends. CDR3 DNA sequence: TGCGCCAGCAGCTGGGCCCCCCTCCTCGAGCAGTACTTC. Translating gives CASSWAPLLEQYF.

The V call is TRBV7-8, the J call TRBJ2-5; D ambiguous. The CDR3 runs to 11 residues. Trimming shortened V by 5 bases and J by 5 bases, and 6 bases separated the two germline ends. Germline lookup yields CDR1 SGHVS and CDR2 FQNEAQ. The CDR3 region is CASSRGETQYF. CDR3 DNA: TGTGCCAGCAGCCGTGGGGAGACCCAGTACTTC.

The chain recombines TRBV6-4 with TRBJ2-6; 11 bases align to TRBD2. The CDR3 consists of 16 residues. Looked up from germline, CDR1 is MRHNA and CDR2 is SNTAGT. The V gene end was trimmed by 4 bases and the J gene end by 1 base; junction bases not matched to a gene: 0. CDR3 coding DNA: TGTGCCAGCAGTGGGACTAGCGGGTCTGGGGCCAACGTCCTGACTTTC. This codes for CASSGTSGSGANVLTF.